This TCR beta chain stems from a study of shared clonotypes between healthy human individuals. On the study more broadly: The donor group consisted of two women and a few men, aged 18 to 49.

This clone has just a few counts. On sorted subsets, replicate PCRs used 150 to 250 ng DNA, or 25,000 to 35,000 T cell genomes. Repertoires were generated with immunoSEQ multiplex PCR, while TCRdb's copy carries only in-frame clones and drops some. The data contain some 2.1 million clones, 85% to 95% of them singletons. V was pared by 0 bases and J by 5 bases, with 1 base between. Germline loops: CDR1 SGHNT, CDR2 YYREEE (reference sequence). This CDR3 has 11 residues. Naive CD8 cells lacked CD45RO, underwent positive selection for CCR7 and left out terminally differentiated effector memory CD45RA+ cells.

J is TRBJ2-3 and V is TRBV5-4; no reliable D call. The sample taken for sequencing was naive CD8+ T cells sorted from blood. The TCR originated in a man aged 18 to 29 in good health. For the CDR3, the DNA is TGTGCCAGCAGCTTGGAAGATACGCAGTATTTT. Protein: CASSLEDTQYF.